This entry lists 22 T cell receptor beta chains sequenced from one sample in a study of blood T cell repertoires in COVID-19. Sequencing used immunoSEQ multiplex PCR; TCRdb keeps in-frame clones, though not all of them. Of around 390,000 clones listed, just under 90% are singletons. Sequences were obtained from PBMCs or T cells enriched from blood (not recorded which). Source of these receptors: a woman aged 45-65 years who had recovered from COVID-19.

The chain joins TRBV28 to TRBJ1-2; the match to TRBD1 covers 12 bases. The germline V gene encodes CDR1 MDHEN and CDR2 SYDVKM. With V trimmed by 4 bases and J by 4 bases, 10 bases remained unmatched. This CDR3 contains 17 residues. Here the CDR3 DNA reads TGTGCCAGCAGTTCGCACCTGGGACAGGGGGCAGGCTATGGCTACACCTTC. Its translation: CASSSHLGQGAGYGYTF.

The rearrangement uses TRBV3-1 (or the pseudogene TRBV3-2) and TRBJ1-3, with 7 nucleotides matching TRBD1. Germline CDR1 is LGHDT and CDR2 is YNNKEL (reference sequence). Germline trimming cut 1 base from V and 4 bases from J; bases unmatched to any gene: 4. The CDR3 is 15 amino acids. CDR3 in DNA: TGTGCCAGCAGCCAAGCCACAGGGGCGGGAAACACCATATATTTT. It is translated as CASSQATGAGNTIYF.

Concerning this clone itself: Within the sample, other DNA sequences also encode this same CDR3. V gene TRBV27 combines with J gene TRBJ1-5; D perhaps matches TRBD1 (5 bases). The CDR3 has 12 residues. The germline CDR1 and CDR2 sequences are MNHEY and SMNVEV (reference sequence). The V gene lost 2 bases and the J gene lost 7 bases, with 6 bases spanning the gap. CDR3: CASSLRGQPQHF. DNA for the CDR3: TGTGCCAGCAGTTTACGGGGGCAGCCCCAGCATTTT.

This chain uses TRBV7-9 with TRBJ2-7; TRBD1 matches at 11 bases. The ends lost 5 bases at V and 0 bases at J; junction bases unmatched: 6. Germline V lookup: CDR1 SEHNR, CDR2 FQNEAQ (reference sequence). The CDR3 is made up of 16 amino acids. CDR3 nucleotide sequence: TGTGCCAGCAGCCAAGGGACAGGGGGTTACTCCTACGAGCAGTACTTC. This translates into CASSQGTGGYSYEQYF.

This chain links TRBV24-1 with TRBJ1-1; the D gene is possibly TRBD1 (5 bases). Germline CDR1 reads KGHDR; CDR2 reads SFDVKD. Trimming left V 4 bases short and J 9 bases short, with 11 bases between. The CDR3 has 12 amino acids. DNA for the CDR3: TGTGCCACCAGTGACGGGGGACGGAAAGCTTTCTTT. Protein product: CATSDGGRKAFF.

The V gene is TRBV14, the J gene TRBJ1-2; D not resolved. Between the trimmed V and J ends, which lost 5 bases and 5 bases, there was a span of 12 bases. The CDR3 contains 13 residues. Germline V gene lookup returns CDR1 SGHDN and CDR2 FVKESK. The CDR3 nucleotides are TGTGCCAGCAGCACCTTTGAGGGTTATGGCTACACCTTC. Encoded protein: CASSTFEGYGYTF.

The chain combines TRBV6-6 with TRBJ2-6; D gene unclear. Looked up from germline, CDR1 is MNHNY and CDR2 is SVGAGI (reference sequence). V lost 8 bases, J lost 1 base, and 12 bases lay in between. There are 15 residues in the CDR3. The CDR3 is CASGPPLSGANVLTF. CDR3 sequence (DNA): TGTGCCAGCGGCCCTCCTCTGTCTGGGGCCAACGTCCTGACTTTC.

This chain uses TRBV6-1 with TRBJ1-5; D might be TRBD1 (5 bases). The CDR3 consists of 17 residues. V was shortened by 0 bases and J by 0 bases, with 12 bases between the two germline ends. Germline CDR1 reads MNHNS; CDR2 reads SASEGT. CDR3 in amino acids: CASSEALGPDSNQPQHF. As DNA, the CDR3 is TGTGCCAGCAGTGAAGCGCTGGGGCCTGATAGCAATCAGCCCCAGCATTTT.

This clone was counted only a few times. The chain employs TRBV29-1 and TRBJ1-1, with D possibly being TRBD1 (5 bases). CDR3 size: 13 residues. Trimming pared 2 bases from V and 11 bases from J, leaving 18 bases between. CDR1 is SQVTM and CDR2 is ANQGSEA in the germline V gene. CDR3: CSVESPVGEGAFF. DNA for the CDR3: TGCAGCGTTGAATCCCCGGTGGGGGAGGGGGCTTTCTTT. Full variable domain (remainder filled in from reference TRBV29-1 and TRBJ1-1): SAVISQKPSRDICQRGTSLTIQCQVDSQVTMMFWYRQQPGQSLTLIATANQGSEATYESGFVIDKFPISRPNLTFSTLTVSNMSPEDSSIYLCSVESPVGEGAFFGQGTRLTVV.

This clone was picked up a small number of times. The chain combines TRBV3-1 (or the pseudogene TRBV3-2) with TRBJ2-3; TRBD2 matches 11 bases. The length of the CDR3 is 15 residues. Germline V CDR1 and CDR2: LGHDT, YNNKEL (reference sequence). The ends lost 6 bases at V and 6 bases at J; junction bases unmatched: 8. The DNA for the CDR3 is TGTGCCAGCAGGGACTCTAGCGGGGGGCTGGATACGCAGTATTTT. It is translated as CASRDSSGGLDTQYF.

This chain connects TRBV4-3 to TRBJ2-1; D is undetermined. Germline V gene lookup returns CDR1 LGHNA and CDR2 YSLEER. The ends were cut back, 4 bases at V and 0 bases at J, with 10 bases in the middle. This CDR3 is 15 amino acids long. The CDR3 loop is CASSLSSSSYNEQFF. In nucleotides, the CDR3 is TGCGCCAGCAGCCTATCCTCTAGCTCCTACAATGAGCAGTTCTTC.

This chain connects TRBV4-1 to TRBJ2-1, with 7 bases aligning to TRBD1. Losses at the gene ends were 4 bases for V and 3 bases for J; bases not matched to a gene: 3. From germline, CDR1 is MGHRA and CDR2 YSYEKL. This CDR3 is built from 14 residues. The CDR3 is CASSPGQDYNEQFF. CDR3 sequence (DNA): TGCGCCAGCAGCCCAGGACAGGACTACAATGAGCAGTTCTTC.

V gene TRBV18 combines with J gene TRBJ2-1, with 10 bases identical to TRBD2. The CDR3 length is 16 residues. Unmatched junction bases numbered 9, after V lost 6 bases and J lost 4 bases. The germline V gene encodes CDR1 KGHSH and CDR2 LQKENI. This chain's CDR3 is CASSPRPTSGYNEQFF. The CDR3 DNA follows: TGTGCCAGCTCCCCGAGACCGACTAGCGGGTACAATGAGCAGTTCTTC.

This rearrangement joins TRBV12-3 or TRBV12-4 to TRBJ1-5; no firm D call. The CDR3 length is 12 residues. V was pared by 3 bases and J by 6 bases, with 6 bases between. The CDR3 loop reads CASSFGRQPQHF. DNA for the CDR3: TGTGCCAGCAGTTTCGGTCGTCAGCCCCAGCATTTT.

The chain uses TRBV2 and TRBJ1-3; the D is unclear. The CDR3 contains 13 residues. CDR1 is SNHLY and CDR2 is FYNNEI in the germline V gene. The V and J ends lost 8 bases and 2 bases respectively, with 10 bases between them. The CDR3 spells CASSTSPGNTIYF. The CDR3, as DNA: TGTGCCAGCTCGACAAGCCCTGGAAACACCATATATTTT.

The chain combines TRBV11-2 with TRBJ2-5; maybe TRBD2 (6 bases). CDR3 length: 15 amino acids. Per the germline V gene, CDR1 is SGHAT and CDR2 is FQNNGV. The V end was cut by 1 base, the J end by 5 bases, with 14 bases between. The DNA of the CDR3 is TGTGCCAGCAGCTTAGTTTCCCCTAGCGCGGAGACCCAGTACTTC. It specifies CASSLVSPSAETQYF.

This sequence joins TRBV4-1 and TRBJ1-1; TRBD1 might be the D (6 bases). Germline V CDR1 and CDR2: MGHRA, YSYEKL. Trimming cost V 1 base and J 4 bases, with 10 bases left between them. The CDR3 consists of 14 residues. This CDR3 reads CASSQGVRGTEAFF. DNA for the CDR3: TGCGCCAGCAGCCAAGGAGTCAGGGGCACTGAAGCTTTCTTT.

The genes are TRBV10-3 and TRBJ2-1, with 10 bases lining up with TRBD2. V was clipped by 4 bases and J by 4 bases; unmatched bases: 10. This CDR3 contains 17 residues. In germline, CDR1 is ENHRY, CDR2 SYGVKD. CDR3 in DNA: TGTGCCATCAGTGTCCAACAACAGCGGGGGGGATACAATGAGCAGTTCTTC. Protein product: CAISVQQQRGGYNEQFF.

The CDR3 spells CASSVVGLDFEAFF. CDR3 bases: TGTGCCAGCAGCGTAGTCGGTTTGGACTTTGAAGCTTTCTTT. The chain recombines TRBV9 with TRBJ1-1; D unresolved. This CDR3 is 14 amino acids long. With 0 bases removed from V and 7 bases from J, the gap between germline ends came to 13 bases. The germline V gene has CDR1 SGDLS and CDR2 YYNGEE.

This chain uses TRBV5-4 with TRBJ2-7; TRBD2 agrees at 10 bases. Germline V gene data show CDR1 as SGHNT and CDR2 as YYREEE (reference sequence). The ends lost 9 bases at V and 3 bases at J; junction bases unmatched: 12. This CDR3 has 15 amino acids. CDR3 protein: CATALGASGGYEQYF. The DNA for the CDR3 is TGTGCCACCGCCCTGGGAGCTAGCGGGGGCTACGAGCAGTACTTC.

V and J are TRBV7-6 and TRBJ2-7, with 11 bases identical to TRBD1. After removal of 4 bases from V and 5 bases from J, the junction contained 4 bases not matched to a gene. The CDR3 spans 14 residues. Germline CDR1 and CDR2: SGHVS and FNYEAQ. The CDR3, as DNA: TGTGCCAGCAGCTCTGGGGACAGGGGGAACGAGCAGTACTTC. Translation gives CASSSGDRGNEQYF.

V usage is TRBV28 and J usage is TRBJ2-7; D might be TRBD1 (5 bases). Trimming stripped 6 bases from V and 7 bases from J, with 19 bases between. The CDR3 spans 14 residues. Germline V gene data show CDR1 as MDHEN and CDR2 as SYDVKM. The CDR3: CASRFPGSLREQYF. In nucleotides, the CDR3 is TGTGCCAGCAGGTTCCCAGGGTCCCTTCGAGAGCAGTACTTC.